This T cell receptor beta chain was sequenced in a study of blood T cell repertoires in COVID-19. Study-level information: Samples of COVID-19 (acute and convalescent) were obtained from the United States, Italy and Spain. Nucleic acid was either cDNA or gDNA, and it came from T cells, B-cell-depleted T cells, or PBMCs.

This table comes from immunoSEQ multiplex PCR, and its TCRdb copy is limited to in-frame clones, with some not included. The repertoire consists of around 230,000 clones, with approximately 84% occurring once and the leading ten covering roughly 10%. The material sequenced was peripheral blood. The TCR originated in a man in his fifties or sixties with COVID-19, enrolled during active disease.

The CDR3 sequence: CASSRDVRRTGNEQFF. The CDR3 DNA is TGTGCCAGCAGCCGGGATGTTAGGCGGACCGGGAATGAGCAGTTCTTC. The V and J genes are TRBV7-9 and TRBJ2-1; D might be TRBD2 (5 bases). V dropped 5 bases and J dropped 7 bases, with 21 bases sitting between them. Germline V lookup: CDR1 SEHNR, CDR2 FQNEAQ (reference sequence). CDR3 length: 16 residues. The variable domain in full, completed from reference TRBV7-9 and TRBJ2-1, reads DTGVSQNPRHKITKRGQNVTFRCDPISEHNRLYWYRQTLGQGPEFLTYFQNEAQLEKSRLLSDRFSAERPKGSFSTLEIQRTEQGDSAMYLCASSRDVRRTGNEQFFGPGTRLTVL.